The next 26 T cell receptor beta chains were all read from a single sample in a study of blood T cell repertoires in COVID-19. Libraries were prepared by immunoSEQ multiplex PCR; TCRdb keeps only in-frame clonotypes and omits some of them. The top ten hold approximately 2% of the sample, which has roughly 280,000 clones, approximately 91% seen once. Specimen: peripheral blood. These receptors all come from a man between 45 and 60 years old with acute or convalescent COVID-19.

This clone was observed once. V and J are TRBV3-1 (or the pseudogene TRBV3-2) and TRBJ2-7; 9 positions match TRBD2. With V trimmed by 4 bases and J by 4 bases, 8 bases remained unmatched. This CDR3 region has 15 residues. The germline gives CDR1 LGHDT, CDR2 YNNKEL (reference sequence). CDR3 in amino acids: CASSRRRTSAYEQYF. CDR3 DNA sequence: TGTGCCAGCAGCCGCAGACGGACTAGCGCGTACGAGCAGTACTTC.

The CDR3 loop is CASSLDGQGALGQYF. CDR3 in DNA: TGCGCCAGCAGCTTGGACGGACAGGGGGCTCTCGGGCAGTACTTC. The chain carries TRBV5-1 and TRBJ2-7; the match to TRBD1 covers 11 bases. Germline CDR1 reads SGHRS; CDR2 reads YFSETQ. The V segment lost 0 bases and the J segment 9 bases; nucleotides outside the gene matches: 8. The CDR3 spans 15 residues.

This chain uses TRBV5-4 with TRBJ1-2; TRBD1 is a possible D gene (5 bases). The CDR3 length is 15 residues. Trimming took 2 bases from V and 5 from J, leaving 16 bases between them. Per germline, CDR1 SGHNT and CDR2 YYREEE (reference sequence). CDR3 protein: CASSLSTGTGYGYTF. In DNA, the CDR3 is TGTGCCAGCAGCTTATCGACCGGTACAGGATATGGCTACACCTTC.

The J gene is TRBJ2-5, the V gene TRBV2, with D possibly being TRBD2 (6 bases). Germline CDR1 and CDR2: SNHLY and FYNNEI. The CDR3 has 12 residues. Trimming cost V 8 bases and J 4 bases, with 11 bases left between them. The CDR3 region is CASGGTGETQYF. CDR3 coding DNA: TGTGCCAGCGGGGGGACGGGAGAGACCCAGTACTTC.

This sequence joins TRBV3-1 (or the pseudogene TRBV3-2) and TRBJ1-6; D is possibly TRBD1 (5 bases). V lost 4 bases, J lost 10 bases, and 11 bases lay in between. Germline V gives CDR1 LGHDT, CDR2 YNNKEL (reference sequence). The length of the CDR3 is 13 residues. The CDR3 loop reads CASSLSEGSPLHF. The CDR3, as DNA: TGTGCCAGCAGCCTGTCGGAGGGGTCACCCCTCCACTTT.

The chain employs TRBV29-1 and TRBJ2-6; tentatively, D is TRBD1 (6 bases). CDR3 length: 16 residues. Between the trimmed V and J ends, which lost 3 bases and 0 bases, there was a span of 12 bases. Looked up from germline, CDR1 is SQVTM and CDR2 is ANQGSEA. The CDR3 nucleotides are TGCAGCGTTGACGAGACAGGACACTCTGGGGCCAACGTCCTGACTTTC. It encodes CSVDETGHSGANVLTF.

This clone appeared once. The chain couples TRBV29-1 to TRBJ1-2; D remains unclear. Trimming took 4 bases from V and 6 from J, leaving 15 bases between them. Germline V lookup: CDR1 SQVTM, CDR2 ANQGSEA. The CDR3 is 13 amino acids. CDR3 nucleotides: TGCAGCGTTGGACACGGAGGGATCAATGGCTACACCTTC. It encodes CSVGHGGINGYTF.

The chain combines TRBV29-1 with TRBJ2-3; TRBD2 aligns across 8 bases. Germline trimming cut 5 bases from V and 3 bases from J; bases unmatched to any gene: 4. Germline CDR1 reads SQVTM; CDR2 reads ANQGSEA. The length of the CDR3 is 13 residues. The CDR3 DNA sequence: TGCAGCGTTCAGGCTAGCGGGACAGATACGCAGTATTTT. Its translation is CSVQASGTDTQYF.

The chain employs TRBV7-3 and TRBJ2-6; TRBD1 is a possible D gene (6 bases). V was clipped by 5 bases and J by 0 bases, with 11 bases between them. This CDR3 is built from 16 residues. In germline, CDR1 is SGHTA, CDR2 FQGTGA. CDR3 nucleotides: TGTGCCAGCAGCCCACAGGGTGGCTCTGGGGCCAACGTCCTGACTTTC. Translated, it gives CASSPQGGSGANVLTF.

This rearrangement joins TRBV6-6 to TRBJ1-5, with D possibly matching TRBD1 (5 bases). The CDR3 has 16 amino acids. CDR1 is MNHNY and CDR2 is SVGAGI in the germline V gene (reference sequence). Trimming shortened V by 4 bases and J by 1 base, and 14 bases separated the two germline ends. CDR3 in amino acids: CASSLVPGVSNQPQHF. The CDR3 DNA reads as TGTGCCAGCAGTTTGGTTCCGGGGGTGAGCAATCAGCCCCAGCATTTT.

This CDR3 is CASSDEGEAFF. The CDR3 bases are TGTGCCAGCAGTGACGAGGGTGAAGCTTTCTTT. The chain has TRBV2 and TRBJ1-1; D unresolved. V gave up 3 bases and J gave up 7 bases, with 6 bases separating them. The CDR3 extends over 11 amino acids. Germline-derived CDR1 and CDR2 are SNHLY and FYNNEI.

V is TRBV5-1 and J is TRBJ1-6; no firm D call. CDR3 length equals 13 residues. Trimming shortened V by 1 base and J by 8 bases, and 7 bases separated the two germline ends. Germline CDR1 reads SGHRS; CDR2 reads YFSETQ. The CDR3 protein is CASSLSGDSPLHF. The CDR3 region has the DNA TGCGCCAGCAGCTTGTCCGGAGATTCACCCCTCCACTTT.

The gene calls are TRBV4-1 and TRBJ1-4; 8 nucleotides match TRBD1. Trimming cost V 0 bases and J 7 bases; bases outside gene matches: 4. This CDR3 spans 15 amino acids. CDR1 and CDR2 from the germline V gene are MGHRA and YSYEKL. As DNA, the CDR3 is TGCGCCAGCAGCCAAGACAGGGGGCGAGGTGAAAAACTGTTTTTT. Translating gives CASSQDRGRGEKLFF.

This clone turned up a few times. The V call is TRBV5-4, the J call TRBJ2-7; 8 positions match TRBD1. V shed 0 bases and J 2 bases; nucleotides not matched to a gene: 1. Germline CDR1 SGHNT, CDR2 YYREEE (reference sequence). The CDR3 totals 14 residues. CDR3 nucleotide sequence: TGTGCCAGCAGCTTGGGGACAGGGACCTACGAGCAGTACTTC. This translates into CASSLGTGTYEQYF.

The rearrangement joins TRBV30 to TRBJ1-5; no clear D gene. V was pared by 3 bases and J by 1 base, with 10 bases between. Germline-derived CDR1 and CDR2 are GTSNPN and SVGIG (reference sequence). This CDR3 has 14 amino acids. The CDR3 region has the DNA TGTGCCTGGAGCAAGGTACAGAGCAATCAGCCCCAGCATTTT. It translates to CAWSKVQSNQPQHF.

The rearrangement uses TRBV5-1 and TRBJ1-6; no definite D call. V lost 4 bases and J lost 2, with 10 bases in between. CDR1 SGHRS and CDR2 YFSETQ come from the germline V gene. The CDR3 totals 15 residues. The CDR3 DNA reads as TGCGCCAGCAGCCGACAATCCACCTATAATTCACCCCTCCACTTT. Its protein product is CASSRQSTYNSPLHF.

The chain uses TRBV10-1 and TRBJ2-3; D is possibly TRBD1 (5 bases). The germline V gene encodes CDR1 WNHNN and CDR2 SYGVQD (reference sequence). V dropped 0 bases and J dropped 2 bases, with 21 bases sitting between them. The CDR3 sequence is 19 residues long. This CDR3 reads CASSESSEESGLATDTQYF. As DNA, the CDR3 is TGCGCCAGCAGTGAGTCGAGCGAAGAGTCAGGGCTTGCCACAGATACGCAGTATTTT.

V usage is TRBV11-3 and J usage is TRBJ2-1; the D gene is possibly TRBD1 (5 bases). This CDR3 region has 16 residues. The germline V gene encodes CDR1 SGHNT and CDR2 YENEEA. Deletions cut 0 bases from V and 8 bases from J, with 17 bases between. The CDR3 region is CASSLDRAGLSHEQFF. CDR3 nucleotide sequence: TGTGCCAGCAGCTTAGATCGTGCAGGGTTAAGCCATGAGCAGTTCTTC.

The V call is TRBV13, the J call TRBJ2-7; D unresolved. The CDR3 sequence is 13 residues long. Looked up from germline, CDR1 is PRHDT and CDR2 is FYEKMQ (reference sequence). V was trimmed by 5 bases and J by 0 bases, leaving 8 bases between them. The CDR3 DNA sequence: TGTGCCAGCAGCCCCCCGGGCTCCTACGAGCAGTACTTC. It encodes CASSPPGSYEQYF.

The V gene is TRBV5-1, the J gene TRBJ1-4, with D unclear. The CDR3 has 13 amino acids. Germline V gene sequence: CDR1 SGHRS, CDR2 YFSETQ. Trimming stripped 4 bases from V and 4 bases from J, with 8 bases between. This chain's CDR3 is CASSRGDNEKLFF. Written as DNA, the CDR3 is TGCGCCAGCAGCCGCGGGGATAATGAAAAACTGTTTTTT.

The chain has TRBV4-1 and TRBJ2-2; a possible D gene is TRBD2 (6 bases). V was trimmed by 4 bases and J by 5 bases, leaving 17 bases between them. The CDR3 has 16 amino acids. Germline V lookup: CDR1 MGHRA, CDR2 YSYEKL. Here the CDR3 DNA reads TGCGCCAGCAGCCCGAGGGAGGCAGTGGGGACCGGGGAGCTGTTTTTT. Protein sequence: CASSPREAVGTGELFF.

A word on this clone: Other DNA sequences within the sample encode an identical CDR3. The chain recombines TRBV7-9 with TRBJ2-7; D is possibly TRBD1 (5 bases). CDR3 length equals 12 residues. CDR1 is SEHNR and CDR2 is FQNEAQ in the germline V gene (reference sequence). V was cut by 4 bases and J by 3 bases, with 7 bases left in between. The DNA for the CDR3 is TGTGCCAGCAGCTCCCAGGGCTACGAGCAGTACTTC. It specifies CASSSQGYEQYF.

The CDR3 DNA reads as TGTGCCAGCAGCAAACAGGCCTTCCAAGAGACCCAGTACTTC. Amino acids: CASSKQAFQETQYF. The chain carries TRBV11-2 and TRBJ2-5, with D perhaps TRBD1 (5 bases). Germline V gives CDR1 SGHAT, CDR2 FQNNGV. V gave up 5 bases and J gave up 1 base, with 11 bases separating them. The CDR3 consists of 14 residues. Looking up the rest from reference TRBV11-2 and TRBJ2-5 gives the full variable domain: EAGVAQSPRYKIIEKRQSVAFWCNPISGHATLYWYQQILGQGPKLLIQFQNNGVVDDSQLPKDRFSAERLKGVDSTLKIQPAKLEDSAVYLCASSKQAFQETQYFGPGTRLLVL.

CDR3 bases: TGTGCCAGCAGTAGAAGGGGAGATACGCAGTATTTT. Protein: CASSRRGDTQYF. The chain is built from TRBV12-3 or TRBV12-4 and TRBJ2-3; D possibly corresponds to TRBD1 (5 bases). This CDR3 has 12 amino acids. Trimming removed 5 bases from V and 5 bases from J, with 8 bases in between.

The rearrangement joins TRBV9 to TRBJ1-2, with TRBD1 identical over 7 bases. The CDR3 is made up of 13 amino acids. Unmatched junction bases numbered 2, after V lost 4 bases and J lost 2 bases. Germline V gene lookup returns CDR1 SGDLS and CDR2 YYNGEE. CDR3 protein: CASSLQGNYGYTF. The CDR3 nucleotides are TGTGCCAGCAGCCTACAGGGGAACTATGGCTACACCTTC.

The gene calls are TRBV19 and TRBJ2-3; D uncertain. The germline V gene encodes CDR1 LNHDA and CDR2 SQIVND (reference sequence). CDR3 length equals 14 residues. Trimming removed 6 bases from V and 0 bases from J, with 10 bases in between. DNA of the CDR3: TGTGCCAGTAGGGCTGGTTTTAGCACAGATACGCAGTATTTT. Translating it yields CASRAGFSTDTQYF.